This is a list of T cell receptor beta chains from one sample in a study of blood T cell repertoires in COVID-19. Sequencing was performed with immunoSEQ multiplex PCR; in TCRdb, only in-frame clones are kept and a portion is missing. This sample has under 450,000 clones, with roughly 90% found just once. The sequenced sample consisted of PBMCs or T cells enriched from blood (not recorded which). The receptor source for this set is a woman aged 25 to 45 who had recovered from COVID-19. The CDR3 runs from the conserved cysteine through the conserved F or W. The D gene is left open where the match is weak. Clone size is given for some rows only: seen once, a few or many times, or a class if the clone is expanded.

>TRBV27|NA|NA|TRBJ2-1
CASSLSLAPTYNEQFF
TGTGCCAGCAGTTTATCGCTAGCGCCCACCTACAATGAGCAGTTCTTC
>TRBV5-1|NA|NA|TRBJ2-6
CASSLGFGSGANVLTF
TGCGCCAGCAGCTTGGGGTTCGGCTCTGGGGCCAACGTCCTGACTTTC
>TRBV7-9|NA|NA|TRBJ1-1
CASSSVSTEAFF
TGTGCCAGCAGCTCCGTGAGCACTGAAGCTTTCTTT
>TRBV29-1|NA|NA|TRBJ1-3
CSVVGQGTGNTIYF
TGCAGCGTTGTCGGGCAGGGTACGGGAAACACCATATATTTT
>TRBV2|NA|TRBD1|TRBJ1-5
CASSRDSSNQPQHF
TGTGCCAGCAGTCGGGACAGCAGCAATCAGCCCCAGCATTTT
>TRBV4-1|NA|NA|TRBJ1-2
CASSQARATRGLYGYTF
TGCGCCAGCAGCCAAGCTCGGGCGACTAGGGGCCTCTATGGCTACACCTTC
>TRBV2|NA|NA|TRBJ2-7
CATLGGGSYEQYF
TGTGCTACCCTTGGGGGCGGGTCCTACGAGCAGTACTTC
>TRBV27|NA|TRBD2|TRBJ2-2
CASTRTSGYLGELFF
TGTGCCAGCACAAGGACTAGCGGCTATCTCGGGGAGCTGTTTTTT
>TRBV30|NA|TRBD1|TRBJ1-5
CAWGGQYNQPQHF
TGTGCCTGGGGGGGACAGTACAATCAGCCCCAGCATTTT
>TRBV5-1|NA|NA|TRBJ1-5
CASSLQGTSGQPQHF
TGCGCCAGCAGCTTGCAGGGAACAAGTGGTCAGCCCCAGCATTTT
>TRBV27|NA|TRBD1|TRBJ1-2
CASSFGTGDGYTF
TGTGCCAGCAGTTTTGGGACAGGGGATGGCTACACCTTC
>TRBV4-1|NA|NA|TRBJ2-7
CASSQPLADAYEQYF
TGCGCCAGCAGCCAACCTCTAGCCGACGCTTACGAGCAGTACTTC
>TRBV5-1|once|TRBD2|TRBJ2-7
CASSLTSGSAAYEQYF
TGCGCCAGCAGCCTGACTAGCGGGAGTGCGGCCTACGAGCAGTACTTC
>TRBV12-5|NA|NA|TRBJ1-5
CASGLEGNQPQHF
TGTGCTAGTGGTTTGGAGGGGAATCAGCCCCAGCATTTT
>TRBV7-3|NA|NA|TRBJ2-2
CASSLETGRDTGELFF
TGTGCCAGCAGCCTAGAGACAGGTCGGGACACCGGGGAGCTGTTTTTT
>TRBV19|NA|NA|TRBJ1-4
CASSMGGLGELFF
TGTGCCAGTAGTATGGGCGGCTTAGGGGAACTGTTTTTT
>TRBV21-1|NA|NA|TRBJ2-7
CASSLPSGNSYEQYF
TGTGCCAGCAGCCTCCCTAGCGGGAACTCCTACGAGCAGTACTTC
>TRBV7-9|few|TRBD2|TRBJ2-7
CASSPRTSGTYEQYF
TGTGCCAGCAGCCCCCGGACTAGCGGGACTTACGAGCAGTACTTC
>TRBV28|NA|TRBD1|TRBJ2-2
CASSAGQGRPHTGELFF
TGTGCCAGCAGTGCCGGACAGGGGCGTCCTCACACCGGGGAGCTGTTTTTT
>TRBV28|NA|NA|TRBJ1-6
CASTSPRAGNSPLHF
TGTGCCAGCACCTCCCCCCGAGCCGGGAATTCACCCCTCCACTTT
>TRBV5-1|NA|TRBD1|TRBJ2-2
CASSIDRGDSGELFF
TGCGCCAGCAGCATAGACAGGGGGGACTCCGGGGAGCTGTTTTTT
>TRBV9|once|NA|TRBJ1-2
CASSGGREGGYTF
TGTGCCAGCAGCGGCGGACGGGAAGGTGGCTACACCTTC
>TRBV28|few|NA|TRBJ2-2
CASSFLALNTGELFF
TGTGCCAGCAGTTTTTTGGCCTTGAACACCGGGGAGCTGTTTTTT
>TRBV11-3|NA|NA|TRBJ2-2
CASTSSYEVNTGELFF
TGTGCCAGCACCTCCTCTTACGAGGTTAACACCGGGGAGCTGTTTTTT
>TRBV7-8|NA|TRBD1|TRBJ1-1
CASSVDRVGNTEAFF
TGTGCCAGCAGCGTAGACAGGGTTGGGAACACTGAAGCTTTCTTT
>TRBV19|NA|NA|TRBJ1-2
CASSIPGDYGYTF
TGTGCCAGTAGTATACCCGGGGACTATGGCTACACCTTC
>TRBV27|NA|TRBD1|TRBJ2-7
CASSFTGQVSYEQYF
TGTGCCAGCAGCTTTACGGGACAGGTCTCCTACGAGCAGTACTTC
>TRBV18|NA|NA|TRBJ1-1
CASSPRVRGLVAFF
TGTGCCAGCTCACCACGGGTAAGAGGACTCGTGGCTTTCTTT
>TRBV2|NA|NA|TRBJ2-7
CASSAETRREGQYF
TGTGCCAGCAGTGCCGAAACACGGAGAGAAGGGCAGTACTTC
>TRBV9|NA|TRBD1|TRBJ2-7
CASSWGTGVKAYEQYF
TGTGCCAGCAGCTGGGGGACAGGGGTTAAGGCGTACGAGCAGTACTTC